The 9 T cell receptor beta chains below come from one sample, sequenced in a study of CD8+ T cells in alopecia areata. RNA was isolated and reverse transcribed to cDNA, the sequencing template. Generated by immunoSEQ multiplex PCR, the TCRdb table keeps only in-frame clones and is missing some. The profile shows just over 150,000 clones, around 50% of them singletons. This material consisted of CD8+ T cells sorted from blood, taken at week 0. The receptors were gathered from a human donor with alopecia areata.

This clone occurred a few times. Other DNA sequences from this sample encode an identical CDR3 as well. V gene TRBV29-1 combines with J gene TRBJ2-3; D is unresolved. The CDR3 runs 11 residues. CDR1 and CDR2 (germline): SQVTM, ANQGSEA. Between the trimmed V and J ends, which lost 3 bases and 6 bases, there was a span of 7 bases. The CDR3 spells CSVDRSDTQYF. In DNA, the CDR3 is TGCAGCGTTGATCGGTCGGATACGCAGTATTTT.

The rearrangement joins TRBV29-1 to TRBJ1-1, with 9 bases lining up with TRBD1. Trimming removed 4 bases from V and 13 bases from J; junction bases left unmatched: 7. The CDR3 runs to 11 residues. Germline-derived CDR1 and CDR2 are SQVTM and ANQGSEA. The CDR3 loop is CSVATGGDGFF. The CDR3 DNA reads TGCAGCGTTGCGACAGGGGGGGATGGTTTCTTT.

This clone was seen a few times. The rearrangement links TRBV7-9 to TRBJ1-2, with D unresolved. V lost 1 base, J lost 3 bases, and 9 bases lay in between. The CDR3 is made up of 14 amino acids. Per the germline V gene, CDR1 is SEHNR and CDR2 is FQNEAQ (reference sequence). This CDR3 reads CASSLVLADYGYTF. CDR3 sequence (DNA): TGTGCCAGCAGCTTAGTTTTGGCTGACTATGGCTACACCTTC.

A note on this clone: A read error may produce the germline difference seen at one junction end. V is TRBV29-1 and J is TRBJ1-2; D not resolved. There are 8 residues in the CDR3. The germline gives CDR1 SQVTM, CDR2 ANQGSEA. CDR3 nucleotides: TGCAGCGCTCCCCCTAAAAACTTC. Translation: CSAPPKNF.

The V and J genes are TRBV25-1 and TRBJ2-3; D is tentatively TRBD1 or TRBD2 (5 bases each). Germline CDR1 MGHDK, CDR2 SYGVNS. V shed 5 bases and J shed 4 bases, with 7 bases lying between them. The CDR3 is made up of 12 amino acids. CDR3 nucleotide sequence: TGTGCCAGCAGTCAGGGAGCAGATACGCAGTATTTT. As protein: CASSQGADTQYF.

In its sample, this clone was seen a few times. J is TRBJ1-2 and V is TRBV7-9; D is ambiguous. There are 13 residues in the CDR3. Germline V gene lookup returns CDR1 SEHNR and CDR2 FQNEAQ (reference sequence). Trimming pared 4 bases from V and 8 bases from J, leaving 14 bases between. CDR3 in amino acids: CASSSDDRAGYTF. The CDR3 DNA reads as TGTGCCAGCAGCTCAGATGACCGCGCCGGCTACACCTTC.

The chain couples TRBV27 to TRBJ2-7, with no clear D. Per germline, CDR1 MNHEY and CDR2 SMNVEV (reference sequence). Trimming took 5 bases from V and 0 from J, leaving 8 bases between them. CDR3 size: 13 residues. CDR3 loop: CASSPQPSYEQYF. The CDR3 DNA reads as TGTGCCAGCAGTCCACAACCCTCCTACGAGCAGTACTTC.

This clone was found once. The chain employs TRBV11-2 and TRBJ2-3; 7 bases agree with TRBD1. The germline V gene has CDR1 SGHAT and CDR2 FQNNGV. This CDR3 has 14 residues. J gave up 2 bases and V 5 bases, and 4 bases lay outside the gene matches. The CDR3 region has the DNA TGTGCCAGCAGCCCAAAGGGGGCCACAGATACGCAGTATTTT. Translated: CASSPKGATDTQYF.

V usage is TRBV29-1 and J usage is TRBJ1-2; D perhaps matches TRBD1 (6 bases). CDR1 and CDR2 from the germline V gene are SQVTM and ANQGSEA. Between the trimmed V and J ends, which lost 1 base and 2 bases, there was a span of 14 bases. The CDR3 is made up of 15 amino acids. The CDR3 loop reads CSVEAEQGQNYGYTF. The CDR3 nucleotides are TGCAGCGTTGAAGCCGAACAGGGTCAGAACTATGGCTACACCTTC.